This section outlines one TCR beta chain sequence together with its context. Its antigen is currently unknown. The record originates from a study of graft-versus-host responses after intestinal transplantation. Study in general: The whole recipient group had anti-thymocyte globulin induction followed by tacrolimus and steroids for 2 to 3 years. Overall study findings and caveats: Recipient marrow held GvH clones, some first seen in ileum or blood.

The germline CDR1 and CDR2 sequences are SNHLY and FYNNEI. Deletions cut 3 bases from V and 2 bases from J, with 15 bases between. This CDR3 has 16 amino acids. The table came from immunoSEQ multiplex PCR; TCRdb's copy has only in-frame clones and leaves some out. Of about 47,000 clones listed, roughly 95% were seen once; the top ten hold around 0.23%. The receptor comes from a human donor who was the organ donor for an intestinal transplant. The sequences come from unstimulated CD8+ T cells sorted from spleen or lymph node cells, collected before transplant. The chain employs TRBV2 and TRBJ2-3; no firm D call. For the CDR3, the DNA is TGTGCCAGCAGTGATCCCGCTTTCCCTTACACAGATACGCAGTATTTT. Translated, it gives CASSDPAFPYTDTQYF.